A selection of T cell receptor beta chains follows, all from one sample in a study of graft-versus-host responses after intestinal transplantation. Produced via immunoSEQ multiplex PCR; TCRdb's table is partial and in-frame only. Here the sample spans about 8,000 clones, about three quarters being singletons. Material: ileum tissue, obtained less than 230 days after intestinal transplant. The source of these receptors is a human patient who received an intestinal transplant, so some T cells may come from the graft donor. The CDR3 runs from the conserved cysteine through the conserved F or W. D genes are given only for firm matches. Clone size appears in some rows only: once, few, many, or a class for an expanded clone.

clone_size | j_call | v_call | d_call | cdr3_nt | cdr3_aa
few | TRBJ2-2 | TRBV7-3 | TRBD1 | TGTGCCAGCAGCGCGACAGGGGCGAACACCGGGGAGCTGTTTTTT | CASSATGANTGELFF
- | TRBJ2-1 | TRBV7-9 | - | TGTGCCAGCAGTGACAACAATGAGCAGTTCTTC | CASSDNNEQFF
- | TRBJ2-6 | TRBV14 | - | TGTGCCAGCAGCTCCCAGTCCCTTTGGGGGGCCAACGTCCTGACTTTC | CASSSQSLWGANVLTF
- | TRBJ1-1 | TRBV10-2 | - | TGCGCCAGCAGTGGGGTCGACAACAGGGTGACTGAAGCTTTCTTT | CASSGVDNRVTEAFF
- | TRBJ2-3 | TRBV4-1 | TRBD2 | TGCGCCAGCAGCCGCCCACTAGCGGGGGGCACAGATACGCAGTATTTT | CASSRPLAGGTDTQYF
- | TRBJ2-7 | TRBV14 | TRBD1 | TGTGCCAGCAGCCAGGACAGGGGCCTCGAGCAGTACTTC | CASSQDRGLEQYF
- | TRBJ2-7 | TRBV28 | TRBD2 | TGTGCCAGCAGTTTATTAGCGCTAGCGGGGATCAACGAGCAGTACTTC | CASSLLALAGINEQYF
- | TRBJ2-7 | TRBV27 | - | TGTGCCAGCTGGTCGAAACTCACCTACGAGCAGTACTTC | CASWSKLTYEQYF
- | TRBJ2-2 | TRBV6-4 | - | TGTGCCAGCAGTGTAGGAGGGCCGGGAGACACCGGGGAGCTGTTTTTT | CASSVGGPGDTGELFF
- | TRBJ2-1 | TRBV30 | TRBD2 | TGTGCCTGGAGTGTACTTCGGAAGGGACTAGGGGAGGGGAATGAGCAGTTCTTC | CAWSVLRKGLGEGNEQFF
once | TRBJ2-5 | TRBV28 | - | TGTGCCAGCAGACCATGGACAGTCCAAGAGACCCAGTACTTC | CASRPWTVQETQYF
- | TRBJ2-7 | TRBV27 | TRBD1 | TGTGCCAGCAGTTCCCGACAGGGTTTGCGCTACGAGCAGTACTTC | CASSSRQGLRYEQYF
- | TRBJ2-6 | TRBV21-1 | - | TGTGCCAGCAGCATGGCAGAACCCCTCTCTGGGGCCAACGTCCTGACTTTC | CASSMAEPLSGANVLTF
once | TRBJ2-7 | TRBV6-5 | - | TGTGCCAGTCGGCCGGTGCAGGGTGACTACGAGCAGTACTTC | CASRPVQGDYEQYF
- | TRBJ2-3 | TRBV5-1 | TRBD2 | TGCGCCAGCAGCTTCGGGACTACAACAGATACGCAGTATTTT | CASSFGTTTDTQYF
- | TRBJ1-4 | TRBV19 | - | TGTGCCAGTAGTAGGACAGCAACTAATGAAAAACTGTTTTTT | CASSRTATNEKLFF
- | TRBJ1-3 | TRBV28 | - | TGTGCCAGCAGTTTGGGAGGGTACTCTGGAAACACCATATATTTT | CASSLGGYSGNTIYF